These 25 T cell receptor beta chains originate from one sample sequenced in a study of identical twins. TCRdb re-derived calls from the 5' RACE reads in MiXCR, one entry per CDR3 protein. The sample contains about 810,000 distinct CDR3 sequences, roughly an eighth of which appear only once. The same sample was also studied in work on yellow fever vaccine responses in identical twins.

Sample: PBMCs. These receptors originate from a woman younger than 35 in good health.

This clonotype was counted between two and nine times. The chain recombines TRBV6-1 with TRBJ2-7; no clear D gene. V dropped 6 bases and J dropped 1 base, with 16 bases sitting between them. The CDR3 totals 15 residues. Germline-derived CDR1 and CDR2 are MNHNS and SASEGT. CDR3 DNA: TGTGCCAGCAGCCCCGCCAGGTACGCTTCCTACGAGCAGTACTTC. Protein: CASSPARYASYEQYF.

This clonotype came up a few times. The V and J genes are TRBV10-3 and TRBJ2-1, with 12 positions matching TRBD2. The CDR3 has 14 amino acids. From germline, CDR1 is ENHRY and CDR2 SYGVKD. Trimming cost V 6 bases and J 8 bases; bases outside gene matches: 5. The CDR3 nucleotides read TGTGCCATCAGCGGACTAGCGGGATCGGATGAGCAGTTCTTC. Translated: CAISGLAGSDEQFF.

The chain uses TRBV4-1 and TRBJ1-1, with 7 nucleotides matching TRBD1. The CDR3 contains 15 residues. The J segment lost 0 bases and the V segment lost 8 bases, leaving 9 bases of the junction unmatched. Germline CDR1 reads MGHRA; CDR2 reads YSYEKL. CDR3 amino acids: CASGKSTGLNTEAFF. The CDR3 nucleotides read TGCGCCAGCGGAAAGTCGACAGGGCTGAACACTGAAGCTTTCTTT.

The V and J genes are TRBV27 and TRBJ2-7, with D maybe TRBD2 (5 bases). This CDR3 comprises 12 residues. The germline V and J ends were trimmed by 6 bases and 3 bases, with 9 bases remaining between them. Germline V CDR1 and CDR2: MNHEY, SMNVEV (reference sequence). The CDR3 DNA follows: TGTGCCAGCAGGGCACGGGGCTACGAGCAGTACTTC. As protein: CASRARGYEQYF.

This clonotype was observed a handful of times. This rearrangement joins TRBV14 to TRBJ2-4, with a possible D match to TRBD1 (5 bases). CDR3 length: 15 amino acids. Trimming took off 2 bases at V and 2 bases at J, with 10 bases between the two ends. Germline assignment: CDR1 SGHDN and CDR2 FVKESK. DNA of the CDR3: TGTGCCAGCAGCCAATCAGGGTTAACCAAAAACATTCAGTACTTC. This encodes CASSQSGLTKNIQYF.

This clonotype was observed many times. The chain links TRBV4-1 to TRBJ2-7, with 7 bases identical to TRBD1. The germline V gene has CDR1 MGHRA and CDR2 YSYEKL. This CDR3 spans 14 amino acids. V dropped 4 bases and J dropped 5; count of bases not matched to a gene: 8. Here the CDR3 DNA reads TGCGCCAGCAGCCCGACAGGGCCTCTTAACGAGCAGTACTTC. This gives the protein CASSPTGPLNEQYF.

The V and J genes are TRBV15 and TRBJ2-1; TRBD2 agrees at 14 bases. Trimming at V came to 0 bases and at J to 9 bases, leaving 7 bases not matched to a gene. This CDR3 has 17 amino acids. CDR1 LNHNV and CDR2 YYDKDF come from the germline V gene (reference sequence). CDR3 nucleotide sequence: TGTGCCACCAGCAGAGATGTCGGGACTAGCGGGAGAGGTGAGCAGTTCTTC. Encoded protein: CATSRDVGTSGRGEQFF. Full variable domain (rest looked up from reference TRBV15 and TRBJ2-1): DAMVIQNPRYQVTQFGKPVTLSCSQTLNHNVMYWYQQKSSQAPKLLFHYYDKDFNNEADTPDNFQSRRPNTSFCFLDIRSPGLGDTAMYLCATSRDVGTSGRGEQFFGPGTRLTVL.

The chain employs TRBV29-1 and TRBJ2-1; D is perhaps TRBD2 (7 bases). The germline V gene has CDR1 SQVTM and CDR2 ANQGSEA. The CDR3 spans 15 residues. Between the trimmed V and J ends, which lost 2 bases and 12 bases, there was a span of 23 bases. DNA for the CDR3: TGCAGCGTTGAATATTGGGGGGCCCGGGGGGATGTGCAGTTCTTC. It specifies CSVEYWGARGDVQFF.

This clonotype was counted many times. V is TRBV7-9 and J is TRBJ2-2, with 9 nucleotides matching TRBD1. The V gene end was trimmed by 5 bases and the J gene end by 1 base; junction bases not matched to a gene: 2. CDR3 length: 15 residues. The germline CDR1 and CDR2 sequences are SEHNR and FQNEAQ (reference sequence). The CDR3: CASSQGQGNTGELFF. The CDR3 DNA follows: TGTGCCAGCAGCCAGGGACAGGGGAACACCGGGGAGCTGTTTTTT.

This clonotype has a handful of counts. The J gene is TRBJ2-1, the V gene TRBV7-6; D remains ambiguous. The germline CDR1 and CDR2 sequences are SGHVS and FNYEAQ. Trimming shortened V by 7 bases and J by 0 bases, and 16 bases separated the two germline ends. The CDR3 contains 16 residues. CDR3 region: CASTRGDASSYNEQFF. The CDR3 region has the DNA TGTGCCAGCACCCGCGGAGACGCGAGCTCCTACAATGAGCAGTTCTTC.

This chain uses TRBV10-3 with TRBJ1-2, with D possibly TRBD1 on 5 matching bases. Germline-derived CDR1 and CDR2 are ENHRY and SYGVKD. The CDR3 runs 14 residues. V lost 6 bases, J lost 9 bases, and 20 bases lay in between. CDR3 DNA: TGTGCCATCAGGCCCCAATTCCATCAGGGTAGCTACACCTTC. Its translation is CAIRPQFHQGSYTF.

V usage is TRBV12-3 or TRBV12-4 and J usage is TRBJ1-3, with D tentatively TRBD1 (6 bases). With 5 bases removed from V and 4 bases from J, the gap between germline ends came to 12 bases. This CDR3 contains 14 residues. As DNA, the CDR3 is TGTGCCAGCAGTACCGGACAGCTCGGAAACACCATATATTTT. As protein: CASSTGQLGNTIYF.

The chain is built from TRBV7-2 and TRBJ1-1; D may be TRBD1 (5 bases). The V and J ends lost 5 bases and 1 base respectively, with 11 bases between them. The CDR3 length is 14 residues. Germline assignment: CDR1 SGHTA and CDR2 FQGNSA. CDR3 loop: CASSRRGRNTEAFF. CDR3 DNA sequence: TGTGCCAGCAGCCGAAGGGGCAGGAACACTGAAGCTTTCTTT.

In this sample, this clonotype turned up a few times. V usage is TRBV9 and J usage is TRBJ2-3; D gene ambiguous. Trimming removed 0 bases at V and 3 bases at J, with 11 bases between. Germline V gene sequence: CDR1 SGDLS, CDR2 YYNGEE. This CDR3 is 15 amino acids long. Written as DNA, the CDR3 is TGTGCCAGCAGCGTAGTATGGGGTCCGACAGATACGCAGTATTTT. This translates into CASSVVWGPTDTQYF. Supplemented by reference TRBV9 and TRBJ2-3, the full variable domain reads DSGVTQTPKHLITATGQRVTLRCSPRSGDLSVYWYQQSLDQGLQFLIQYYNGEERAKGNILERFSAQQFPDLHSELNLSSLELGDSALYFCASSVVWGPTDTQYFGPGTRLTVL.

The CDR3 sequence is CSASGSSGVLGGDTQYF. The CDR3, as DNA: TGCAGTGCTAGCGGCTCTAGCGGGGTGTTGGGTGGGGATACGCAGTATTTT. This chain uses TRBV20-1 with TRBJ2-3; 9 bases are a match to TRBD2. This CDR3 contains 17 residues. The junction had 16 bases not matched to a gene; V was cut back by 3 bases and J by 6 bases. Looked up from germline, CDR1 is DFQATT and CDR2 is SNEGSKA (reference sequence).

This clonotype was picked up many times. The J gene is TRBJ2-7, the V gene TRBV12-3 or TRBV12-4; TRBD1 agrees at 7 bases. The CDR3 is 13 amino acids. After removal of 5 bases from V and 1 base from J, the junction contained 2 bases not matched to a gene. CDR3 bases: TGTGCCAGCAGTCAGGGGGTATCCTACGAGCAGTACGTC. Translating it yields CASSQGVSYEQYV.

The table lists this clonotype with a few counts. The V gene is TRBV7-7, the J gene TRBJ2-5; D may be TRBD2 (6 bases). This CDR3 has 15 amino acids. V was shortened by 5 bases and J by 4 bases, with 17 bases between the two germline ends. Germline CDR1 reads SSHAT; CDR2 reads FNYEAQ (reference sequence). Here the CDR3 DNA reads TGTGCCAGCAGCCAAGGGACTTCAAGGAGAGAGACCCAGTACTTC. It yields the protein CASSQGTSRRETQYF.

The chain recombines TRBV5-1 with TRBJ2-5; 12 bases match TRBD2. The CDR3 contains 16 residues. J gave up 3 bases and V 3 bases, and 6 bases lay outside the gene matches. The germline V gene encodes CDR1 SGHRS and CDR2 YFSETQ. In nucleotides, the CDR3 is TGCGCCAGCAGCTCTCTAGCGGGGGGGAGTAAAGAGACCCAGTACTTC. The encoded protein is CASSSLAGGSKETQYF.

The chain couples TRBV18 to TRBJ2-1; D is undetermined. Deletions cut 3 bases from V and 2 bases from J, with 14 bases between. This CDR3 comprises 16 residues. The V gene's germline CDR1 is KGHSH and CDR2 LQKENI. The CDR3 region is CASSPELGGAYNEQFF. The CDR3 DNA follows: TGTGCCAGCTCACCCGAACTTGGCGGCGCCTACAATGAGCAGTTCTTC.

The rearrangement joins TRBV15 to TRBJ2-1, with TRBD2 matching over 8 bases. The V and J ends lost 0 bases and 1 base, in that order; junction bases with no gene match: 5. Germline CDR1 is LNHNV and CDR2 is YYDKDF (reference sequence). This CDR3 has 17 residues. The DNA of the CDR3 is TGTGCCACCAGCAGAGATGTCGGACTAGCATCCTACAATGAGCAGTTCTTC. Encoded protein: CATSRDVGLASYNEQFF.

V and J are TRBV3-1 and TRBJ2-1; 8 nucleotides agree with TRBD2. Germline V lookup: CDR1 LGHDT, CDR2 YNNKEL (reference sequence). J gave up 3 bases and V 0 bases, and 4 bases lay outside the gene matches. CDR3 length: 16 amino acids. The CDR3 protein is CASSQESGGFYNEQFF. CDR3 nucleotide sequence: TGTGCCAGCAGCCAAGAATCGGGAGGGTTCTACAATGAGCAGTTCTTC.

This clonotype has at least ten counts. The chain is built from TRBV29-1 and TRBJ2-1; maybe TRBD2 (6 bases). In germline, CDR1 is SQVTM, CDR2 ANQGSEA. The CDR3 is 13 amino acids. The V gene lost 8 bases and the J gene lost 5 bases, with 16 bases spanning the gap. CDR3 nucleotides: TGCAGCACCAGCGGGCCTATGAACAATGAGCAGTTCTTC. It encodes CSTSGPMNNEQFF.

The genes are TRBV7-2 and TRBJ1-1; D is possibly TRBD1 (5 bases). Germline loops: CDR1 SGHTA, CDR2 FQGNSA. Deletions cut 1 base from V and 11 bases from J, with 17 bases between. This CDR3 has 14 amino acids. The chain's CDR3 is CASSLVLVGGGAFF. CDR3 DNA sequence: TGTGCCAGCAGCTTAGTTCTGGTGGGGGGTGGCGCTTTCTTT.

This clonotype occurred a few times. The J gene is TRBJ2-2, the V gene TRBV3-1; D uncertain. The CDR3 extends over 11 amino acids. Germline lookup yields CDR1 LGHDT and CDR2 YNNKEL (reference sequence). Trimming pared 1 base from V and 10 bases from J, leaving 4 bases between. The CDR3 sequence: CASSQVEELFF. CDR3 coding DNA: TGTGCCAGCAGCCAAGTCGAGGAGCTGTTTTTT.

The gene calls are TRBV5-1 and TRBJ2-5, with 16 bases identical to TRBD2. Germline CDR1 reads SGHRS; CDR2 reads YFSETQ. V lost 4 bases, J lost 3 bases, and 9 bases stayed unmatched. The CDR3 consists of 18 residues. Here the CDR3 DNA reads TGCGCCAGCAGCCCCGGGACTAGCGGGGGGGCGTTCGAAGAGACCCAGTACTTC. Protein: CASSPGTSGGAFEETQYF.